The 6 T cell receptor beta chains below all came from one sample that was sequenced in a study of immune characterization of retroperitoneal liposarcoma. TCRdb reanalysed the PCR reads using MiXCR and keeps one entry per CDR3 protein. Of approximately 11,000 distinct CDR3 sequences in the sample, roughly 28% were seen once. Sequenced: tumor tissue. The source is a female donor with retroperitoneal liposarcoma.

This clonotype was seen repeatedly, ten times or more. The CDR3 DNA follows: TGTGCCAGCAGCGATACCGGGACCCTATACAATGAGCAGTACTTC. Translating it yields CASSDTGTLYNEQYF. The chain links TRBV7-3 to TRBJ2-1; either TRBD1 or TRBD2 may supply D (5 bases each). The last part of the DNA fits TRBJ2-7 better; the J call may be wrong. In germline, CDR1 is SGHTA, CDR2 FQGTGA. The CDR3 length is 15 residues.

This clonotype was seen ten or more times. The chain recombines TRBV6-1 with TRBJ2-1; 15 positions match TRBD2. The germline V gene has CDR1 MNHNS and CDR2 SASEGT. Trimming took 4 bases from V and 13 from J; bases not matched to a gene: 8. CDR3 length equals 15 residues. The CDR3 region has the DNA TGTGCCAGCAGTGGGACTAGCGGGGGGGCAGAGACCCAGTTCTTC. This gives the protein CASSGTSGGAETQFF.

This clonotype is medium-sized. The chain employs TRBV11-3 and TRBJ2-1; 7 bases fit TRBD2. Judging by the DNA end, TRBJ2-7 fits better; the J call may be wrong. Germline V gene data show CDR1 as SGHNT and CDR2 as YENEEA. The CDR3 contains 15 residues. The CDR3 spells CASSRGGEPYNEQYF. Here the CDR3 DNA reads TGTGCCAGCAGCCGCGGGGGAGAACCCTACAATGAGCAGTACTTC.

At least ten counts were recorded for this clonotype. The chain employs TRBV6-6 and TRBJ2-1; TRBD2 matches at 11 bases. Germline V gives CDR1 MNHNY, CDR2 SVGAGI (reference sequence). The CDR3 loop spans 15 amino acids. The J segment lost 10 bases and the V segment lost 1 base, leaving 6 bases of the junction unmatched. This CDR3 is CASSYLGLADYEQFF. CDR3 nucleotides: TGTGCCAGCAGTTACTTGGGACTAGCGGATTACGAGCAGTTCTTC.

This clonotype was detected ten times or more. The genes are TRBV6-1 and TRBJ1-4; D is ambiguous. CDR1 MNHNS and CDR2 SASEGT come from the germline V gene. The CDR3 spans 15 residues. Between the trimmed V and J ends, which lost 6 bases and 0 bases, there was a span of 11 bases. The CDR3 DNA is TGTGCCAGCAGAGGCAACCGGGCAACTAATGAAAAACTGTTTTTT. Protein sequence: CASRGNRATNEKLFF.

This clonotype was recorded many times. CDR3 protein: CASSEGGASTNEKLFF. The CDR3, as DNA: TGTGCCAGCAGTGAAGGGGGGGCGTCAACTAATGAAAAACTGTTTTTT. This chain joins TRBV6-1 and TRBJ1-4; a weak D match, TRBD1 (6 bases). The CDR3 sequence is 16 residues long. Germline-derived CDR1 and CDR2 are MNHNS and SASEGT. Trimming removed 1 base at V and 0 bases at J, with 9 bases between.